What follows are 24 T cell receptor beta chains derived from one specimen sequenced in a study of T cell responses to AZD1222 COVID-19 vaccine. The table came from immunoSEQ multiplex PCR; TCRdb's copy has only in-frame clones and leaves some out. In the table there are more than 100,000 clones, approximately 90% of which are singletons. Source: peripheral blood, taken on day 0 of AZD1222 vaccination. These receptors originate from an adult in good health.

V usage is TRBV27 and J usage is TRBJ1-2; D is unclear. CDR3 length equals 11 residues. Germline CDR1 is MNHEY and CDR2 is SMNVEV (reference sequence). V was cut by 2 bases and J by 2 bases, with 0 bases left in between. The CDR3 here is CASSLNYGYTF. CDR3 sequence (DNA): TGTGCCAGCAGTTTAAACTATGGCTACACCTTC.

The V gene is TRBV18, the J gene TRBJ1-3, with a weak D call TRBD1 (5 bases). CDR3 size: 16 residues. The germline gives CDR1 KGHSH, CDR2 LQKENI. V lost 5 bases and J 1 base, leaving 15 bases between the germline ends. The CDR3 region is CASSTQGRRSGNTIYF. The DNA for the CDR3 is TGTGCCAGCTCAACCCAGGGAAGAAGGTCTGGAAACACCATATATTTT.

This clone was observed a single time. The V gene is TRBV5-1, the J gene TRBJ1-2; 8 positions match TRBD1. CDR3 length: 15 residues. The germline V gene encodes CDR1 SGHRS and CDR2 YFSETQ. V dropped 2 bases and J dropped 3; count of bases not matched to a gene: 6. This CDR3 reads CASSFDRGGYYGYTF. In DNA, the CDR3 is TGCGCCAGCAGCTTCGACAGGGGTGGCTACTATGGCTACACCTTC.

The chain employs TRBV27 and TRBJ1-2; the D gene is possibly TRBD1 (6 bases). The CDR3 sequence is 17 residues long. Trimming removed 2 bases from V and 1 base from J, with 17 bases in between. Germline CDR1 is MNHEY and CDR2 is SMNVEV (reference sequence). CDR3 sequence reads: CASSLSIQGSINYGYTF. CDR3 DNA sequence: TGTGCCAGCAGTTTAAGCATTCAGGGGAGCATTAACTATGGCTACACCTTC.

The V and J genes are TRBV4-3 and TRBJ1-2, with TRBD1 as a possible D gene (5 bases). Between the trimmed V and J ends, which lost 0 bases and 14 bases, there was a span of 13 bases. The CDR3 totals 12 residues. The germline V gene encodes CDR1 LGHNA and CDR2 YSLEER. CDR3 coding DNA: TGCGCCAGCAGCCAAGACACAGGAGCTTTGACCTTC. Its protein is CASSQDTGALTF.

The rearrangement joins TRBV19 to TRBJ2-7, with D maybe TRBD1 (6 bases). This CDR3 spans 14 amino acids. Trimming stripped 3 bases from V and 2 bases from J, with 11 bases between. Germline values: CDR1 LNHDA, CDR2 SQIVND (reference sequence). The CDR3 DNA reads as TGTGCCAGTAGTATTCGAGGGGGTCCCTACGAGCAGTACTTC. Translated: CASSIRGGPYEQYF.

This chain links TRBV6-4 with TRBJ1-2, with D possibly being TRBD1 (6 bases). Trimming took 3 bases from V and 8 from J, leaving 13 bases between them. Looked up from germline, CDR1 is MRHNA and CDR2 is SNTAGT. The CDR3 sequence is 13 residues long. The CDR3 DNA reads as TGTGCCAGCAGTGATACGGGGGCGCGAGGCTACACCTTC. Residues: CASSDTGARGYTF.

The chain carries TRBV7-9 and TRBJ1-1; D unresolved. The CDR3 has 15 amino acids. Between the trimmed V and J ends, which lost 5 bases and 0 bases, there was a span of 13 bases. Germline CDR1 is SEHNR and CDR2 is FQNEAQ (reference sequence). The CDR3 loop is CASSPDGFMNTEAFF. The CDR3 DNA reads as TGTGCCAGCAGCCCGGACGGATTTATGAACACTGAAGCTTTCTTT.

This chain uses TRBV6-6 with TRBJ1-2, with unresolved D. The CDR3 is 13 residues long. Trimming stripped 7 bases from V and 0 bases from J, with 9 bases between. Germline V gene data show CDR1 as MNHNY and CDR2 as SVGAGI (reference sequence). The CDR3 region has the DNA TGTGCCAGCACGATGACAACTAACTATGGCTACACCTTC. Translated, it gives CASTMTTNYGYTF.

This clone was observed a single time. The gene calls are TRBV5-4 and TRBJ2-5; TRBD1 aligns across 7 bases. Germline values: CDR1 SGHNT, CDR2 YYREEE (reference sequence). CDR3 size: 17 residues. After removal of 0 bases from V and 4 bases from J, the junction contained 12 bases not matched to a gene. The CDR3 coding sequence is TGTGCCAGCAGCTTGGCGCCGACAGGGCTTATCATAGAGACCCAGTACTTC. The encoded protein is CASSLAPTGLIIETQYF.

This chain links TRBV12-5 with TRBJ1-1; D gene uncertain. This CDR3 is 13 amino acids long. Germline V CDR1 and CDR2: LGHNT, FRNRAP. The CDR3: CGGLATADTEAFF. The CDR3 bases are TGTGGAGGCCTCGCTACTGCGGACACTGAAGCTTTCTTT.

The chain has TRBV6-2 or TRBV6-3 and TRBJ2-3, with a weak D call TRBD2 (5 bases). Germline assignment: CDR1 MNHEY and CDR2 SVGEGT. Deletions cut 6 bases from V and 0 bases from J, with 13 bases between. The CDR3 consists of 15 residues. The CDR3: CASSRGGTSTDTQYF. For the CDR3, the DNA is TGTGCCAGCAGCCGGGGTGGAACCAGCACAGATACGCAGTATTTT.

The chain couples TRBV29-1 to TRBJ2-1; TRBD2 agrees at 11 bases. Germline V gives CDR1 SQVTM, CDR2 ANQGSEA. The CDR3 is made up of 16 amino acids. The CDR3: CSVRGSGGAIYNEQFF. CDR3 in DNA: TGCAGTGTTCGAGGTAGCGGGGGGGCCATCTACAATGAGCAGTTCTTC.

V gene TRBV6-1 combines with J gene TRBJ2-7; D not certain. The CDR3 contains 13 residues. V was shortened by 1 base and J by 4 bases, with 8 bases between the two germline ends. Germline V gives CDR1 MNHNS, CDR2 SASEGT. The CDR3 reads CASSEGSSYEQYF. CDR3 coding DNA: TGTGCCAGCAGTGAAGGCAGCAGTTACGAGCAGTACTTC.

This rearrangement joins TRBV6-2 or TRBV6-3 to TRBJ2-1; perhaps TRBD1 as D (6 bases). This CDR3 is built from 16 residues. Germline V gene data show CDR1 as MNHEY and CDR2 as SVGEGT. Trimming removed 5 bases from V and 9 bases from J, with 23 bases in between. CDR3 DNA: TGTGCCAGCAGTGATACCGTGGGGGCGATGCCAGGTGAGCAGTTCTTC. Translation: CASSDTVGAMPGEQFF.

This sequence joins TRBV7-6 and TRBJ2-7, with D uncertain. CDR1 SGHVS and CDR2 FNYEAQ come from the germline V gene. The CDR3 runs to 15 residues. The ends were cut back, 0 bases at V and 3 bases at J, with 12 bases in the middle. CDR3 residues: CASSLAVGSGYEQYF. The CDR3 DNA reads as TGTGCCAGCAGCTTAGCGGTAGGGTCGGGCTACGAGCAGTACTTC.

The V call is TRBV7-6, the J call TRBJ1-4, with D possibly matching TRBD1 (5 bases). The V gene lost 2 bases and the J gene lost 7 bases, with 17 bases spanning the gap. CDR1 and CDR2 (germline): SGHVS, FNYEAQ. There are 16 residues in the CDR3. This chain's CDR3 is CASSLPLRDRPEKLFF. The DNA of the CDR3 is TGTGCCAGCAGCTTACCCCTCCGGGACCGGCCTGAAAAACTGTTTTTT.

The chain employs TRBV7-6 and TRBJ1-1; D is unresolved. The CDR3 length is 11 residues. V was pared by 2 bases and J by 7 bases, with 5 bases between. Germline CDR1 is SGHVS and CDR2 is FNYEAQ. The CDR3 coding sequence is TGTGCCAGCAGCTTATACGGTGAAGCTTTCTTT. Translating gives CASSLYGEAFF. The full variable domain, its missing parts supplied by reference TRBV7-6 and TRBJ1-1, is GAGVSQSPRYKVTKRGQDVALRCDPISGHVSLYWYRQALGQGPEFLTYFNYEAQQDKSGLPNDRFSAERPEGSISTLTIQRTEQRDSAMYRCASSLYGEAFFGQGTRLTVV.

V usage is TRBV19 and J usage is TRBJ2-2; TRBD2 matches at 7 bases. After removal of 0 bases from V and 5 bases from J, the junction contained 6 bases not matched to a gene. In germline, CDR1 is LNHDA, CDR2 SQIVND (reference sequence). The length of the CDR3 is 16 residues. CDR3 sequence: CASSIDIQGGTGELFF. The DNA of the CDR3 is TGTGCCAGTAGTATAGATATTCAGGGAGGGACCGGGGAGCTGTTTTTT.

J is TRBJ2-1 and V is TRBV18, with D perhaps matching TRBD2 (7 bases). Trimming took off 2 bases at V and 10 bases at J, with 18 bases between the two ends. The CDR3 consists of 15 residues. Per the germline V gene, CDR1 is KGHSH and CDR2 is LQKENI. This CDR3 is CASSPDEWGGREQFF. CDR3 coding DNA: TGTGCCAGCTCACCAGACGAGTGGGGGGGCCGGGAGCAGTTCTTC.

The V and J genes are TRBV2 and TRBJ1-6; 7 bases are a match to TRBD1. Germline V gene sequence: CDR1 SNHLY, CDR2 FYNNEI. The CDR3 loop spans 14 amino acids. V was pared by 5 bases and J by 10 bases, with 8 bases of the junction left unmatched. The chain's CDR3 is CASSQEQGLSPLHF. The CDR3 region has the DNA TGTGCCAGCAGTCAGGAACAGGGGTTATCACCCCTCCACTTT.

The V gene is TRBV19, the J gene TRBJ1-2; maybe TRBD1 (5 bases). V dropped 5 bases and J dropped 8 bases, with 18 bases sitting between them. The CDR3 totals 14 residues. The V gene's germline CDR1 is LNHDA and CDR2 SQIVND (reference sequence). The CDR3 is CASSGHRDLAGYTF. CDR3 DNA sequence: TGTGCCAGTAGTGGACACCGGGACCTGGCGGGCTACACCTTC.

This clone was found once. The chain employs TRBV3-1 (or the pseudogene TRBV3-2) and TRBJ2-6, with D uncertain. Trimming shortened V by 1 base and J by 4 bases, and 11 bases separated the two germline ends. The V gene's germline CDR1 is LGHDT and CDR2 YNNKEL (reference sequence). CDR3 length: 16 amino acids. CDR3 sequence: CASSQASLSGANVLTF. The CDR3 nucleotides are TGTGCCAGCAGCCAAGCCTCGTTGAGCGGGGCCAACGTCCTGACTTTC.

The chain carries TRBV7-8 and TRBJ2-5, with D possibly matching TRBD2 (7 bases). The V gene's germline CDR1 is SGHVS and CDR2 FQNEAQ. The CDR3 is made up of 14 amino acids. V was cut by 2 bases and J by 5 bases, with 12 bases left in between. The CDR3 sequence is CASSLWGGQETQYF. Here the CDR3 DNA reads TGTGCCAGCAGCTTATGGGGGGGGCAGGAGACCCAGTACTTC.